The T cell receptor (beta chain) described here comes from a study of cytomegalovirus exposure and HLA in healthy donors. Each donor was healthy, and each was a bone marrow donor. Unrecorded immune exposures were likely, despite nominal health at sampling. General study points: Reportedly, fewer N-insertions than the roughly 700-donor mean appeared in an Asian-associated ancestry cluster in a later analysis.

As for this clone: Its target is not known.

In the PCR, 60 Vbeta and 13 Jbeta primers were used. The assay was immunoSEQ multiplex PCR, and TCRdb's table has in-frame clones only and misses some. Listed are tens of thousands of clones; 3.5% to 5% falls within the top ten. This TCR was sampled from a woman between 40 and 50 years old in good health and CMV-seropositive. The sequenced sample consisted of PBMCs.

CDR3 in amino acids: CASTAGGAKNIQYF. The CDR3 DNA is TGTGCCAGCACCGCCGGGGGTGCCAAAAACATTCAGTACTTC. The V gene is TRBV6-5, the J gene TRBJ2-4; tentatively, D is TRBD2 (6 bases). The germline V gene has CDR1 MNHEY and CDR2 SVGAGI. The CDR3 length is 14 residues. The V end was cut by 7 bases, the J end by 1 base, with 11 bases between.